This TCR beta chain was retrieved from a study of cytomegalovirus exposure and HLA in healthy donors. Notes on the study in general: High sensitivity and specificity were reportedly achieved when the classifier diagnosed cytomegalovirus status.

For this clone: Its antigen is as yet unknown.

V gave up 3 bases and J gave up 0 bases; unmatched junction bases: 14. CDR1 SGHRS and CDR2 YFSETQ come from the germline V gene. CDR3 size: 20 residues. 60 Vbeta and 13 Jbeta primers were used in PCR. The repertoire was sequenced with immunoSEQ multiplex PCR; TCRdb's copy has only in-frame clones and lacks some. The table records some 150,000 clones, over 60% of them present only once. V usage is TRBV5-1 and J usage is TRBJ2-6; 8 bases map to TRBD1. Sequencing input: PBMCs. The TCR originated in a female donor in good health and CMV-seronegative. This CDR3 is CASSSPGQVPHTSGANVLTF. The CDR3 region has the DNA TGCGCCAGCAGCTCTCCGGGACAGGTACCCCATACCTCTGGGGCCAACGTCCTGACTTTC.